This T cell receptor beta chain was recorded in a study of identical twins' blood T cells. One entry per CDR3 protein results from TCRdb running MiXCR on the 5' RACE reads. The sample carries 400,000 or so distinct CDR3 sequences, roughly 31% recorded once. The CDR3 is 12 residues long. Germline CDR1 is ENHRY and CDR2 is SYGVKD. V lost 10 bases, J lost 5 bases, and 4 bases stayed unmatched. The clonotype originates from a woman between 18 and 50 years old in good health. Sequenced sample: PBMCs. V and J are TRBV10-3 and TRBJ1-5; 8 bases line up with TRBD1. This chain's CDR3 is CATAQGDQPQHF. CDR3 sequence (DNA): TGTGCCACCGCACAGGGGGATCAGCCCCAGCATTTT.